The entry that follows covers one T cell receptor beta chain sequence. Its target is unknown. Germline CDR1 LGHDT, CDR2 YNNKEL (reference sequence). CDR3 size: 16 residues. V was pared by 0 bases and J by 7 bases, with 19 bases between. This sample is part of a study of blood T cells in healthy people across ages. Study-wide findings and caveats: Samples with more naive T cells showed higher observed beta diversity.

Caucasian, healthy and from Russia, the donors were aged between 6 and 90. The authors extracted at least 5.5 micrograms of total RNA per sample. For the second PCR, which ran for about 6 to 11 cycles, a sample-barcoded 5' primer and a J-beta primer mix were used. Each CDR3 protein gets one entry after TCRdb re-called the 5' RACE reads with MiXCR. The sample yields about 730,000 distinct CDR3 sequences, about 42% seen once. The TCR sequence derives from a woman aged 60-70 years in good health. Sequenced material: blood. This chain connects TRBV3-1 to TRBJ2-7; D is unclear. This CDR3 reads CASSQEGQFPYNEQYF. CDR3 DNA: TGTGCCAGCAGCCAAGAAGGTCAGTTCCCCTACAATGAGCAGTACTTC.